The 25 T cell receptor beta chains presented below share a single source sample, sequenced in a study of cytomegalovirus exposure and HLA in healthy donors. The PCR had 60 Vbeta and 13 Jbeta primers. Data came from immunoSEQ multiplex PCR; TCRdb stores just in-frame clones and leaves some out. There are about 140,000 clones in the sample; 77% occur only once, and about 1.7% lies in the top ten. The specimen sequenced was PBMCs. The receptors shown here come from a female donor in good health and CMV-seronegative.

This chain links TRBV27 with TRBJ1-5; TRBD1 matches at 9 bases. CDR3 length: 16 amino acids. CDR1 is MNHEY and CDR2 is SMNVEV in the germline V gene (reference sequence). V lost 2 bases and J lost 2; bases outside the gene matches: 4. The DNA for the CDR3 is TGTGCCAGCAGTTTAACAGGGGGCGGTGGCAATCAGCCCCAGCATTTT. Translated: CASSLTGGGGNQPQHF.

The rearrangement joins TRBV29-1 to TRBJ2-7, with 8 bases aligning to TRBD1. The germline gives CDR1 SQVTM, CDR2 ANQGSEA. V trimming: 5 bases; J trimming: 3 bases; junction bases outside the gene matches: 6. CDR3 length equals 13 residues. CDR3 in amino acids: CSVHGQGIYEQYF. CDR3 nucleotide sequence: TGCAGCGTTCACGGACAGGGAATCTACGAGCAGTACTTC.

This clone has only a few counts. This sequence joins TRBV10-3 and TRBJ2-7; TRBD1 might be the D (6 bases). The CDR3 length is 14 residues. Per the germline V gene, CDR1 is ENHRY and CDR2 is SYGVKD. V gave up 5 bases and J gave up 5 bases, with 16 bases separating them. The DNA of the CDR3 is TGTGCCATCAGTCCCGTAGGGGGTTCGAACGAGCAGTACTTC. It yields the protein CAISPVGGSNEQYF.

This clone appeared a few times. J is TRBJ1-5 and V is TRBV19, with D hard to call. CDR1 and CDR2 from the germline V gene are LNHDA and SQIVND (reference sequence). Trimming shortened V by 4 bases and J by 11 bases, and 12 bases separated the two germline ends. The CDR3 loop spans 12 amino acids. The CDR3 spells CASSTPTVTQHF. Here the CDR3 DNA reads TGTGCCAGTAGTACGCCGACTGTGACCCAGCATTTT.

The V gene is TRBV6-1, the J gene TRBJ1-4; D is unresolved. Germline assignment: CDR1 MNHNS and CDR2 SASEGT. This CDR3 spans 14 amino acids. Trimming stripped 6 bases from V and 0 bases from J, with 8 bases between. For the CDR3, the DNA is TGTGCCAGCAGGGCAGTTGCAACTAATGAAAAACTGTTTTTT. It encodes CASRAVATNEKLFF.

The V gene is TRBV15, the J gene TRBJ1-2, with 11 bases identical to TRBD1. CDR1 LNHNV and CDR2 YYDKDF come from the germline V gene (reference sequence). The CDR3 runs to 17 residues. Trimming at V came to 5 bases and at J to 4 bases, leaving 12 bases not matched to a gene. CDR3 residues: CATSRRTGGEAGYGYTF. The CDR3 DNA is TGTGCCACCAGCCGACGGACAGGGGGCGAAGCGGGCTATGGCTACACCTTC.

The rearrangement joins TRBV6-1 to TRBJ1-2; D unclear. Germline loops: CDR1 MNHNS, CDR2 SASEGT. V lost 6 bases, J lost 7 bases, and 15 bases lay in between. The length of the CDR3 is 13 residues. The CDR3 DNA reads TGTGCCAGCAGGAGCGGGCCTTTGGGTGGCTACACCTTC. It encodes CASRSGPLGGYTF.

This clone was picked up a small number of times. The J gene is TRBJ1-5, the V gene TRBV6-1; D unresolved. This CDR3 spans 11 amino acids. Germline values: CDR1 MNHNS, CDR2 SASEGT. Trimming took 5 bases from V and 11 from J, leaving 10 bases between them. The CDR3 DNA reads TGTGCCAGCAGTTCCGGACTCACCCAGCATTTT. It specifies CASSSGLTQHF.

V gene TRBV28 combines with J gene TRBJ1-4; 7 bases align to TRBD1. Germline-derived CDR1 and CDR2 are MDHEN and SYDVKM. After removal of 4 bases from V and 8 bases from J, the junction contained 7 bases not matched to a gene. The CDR3 length is 14 residues. The CDR3 DNA sequence: TGTGCCAGCAGTTCAGGGGGAGGACAGGAAAAACTGTTTTTT. Amino acid sequence: CASSSGGGQEKLFF.

The rearrangement links TRBV5-1 to TRBJ2-7, with 9 bases aligning to TRBD1. The germline V gene encodes CDR1 SGHRS and CDR2 YFSETQ. The ends lost 2 bases at V and 3 bases at J; junction bases unmatched: 6. The CDR3 is 15 residues long. CDR3 sequence (DNA): TGCGCCAGCAGCTTTAGGGGACAGGGTGACTACGAGCAGTACTTC. Residues: CASSFRGQGDYEQYF.

This clone was seen a handful of times. J is TRBJ1-5 and V is TRBV10-3, with TRBD1 matching 10 bases. This CDR3 contains 16 residues. Germline CDR1 is ENHRY and CDR2 is SYGVKD. Trimming removed 0 bases from V and 4 bases from J; junction bases left unmatched: 3. The CDR3 protein is CAISESSGQGNQPQHF. DNA of the CDR3: TGTGCCATCAGTGAGTCTTCGGGACAGGGGAATCAGCCCCAGCATTTT.

This clone was recorded only once. The chain links TRBV6-1 to TRBJ2-5, with D tentatively TRBD1 (6 bases). The germline CDR1 and CDR2 sequences are MNHNS and SASEGT. The CDR3 is 14 residues long. The V end was cut by 1 base, the J end by 4 bases, with 10 bases between. The CDR3 protein is CASSEETRGETQYF. CDR3 sequence (DNA): TGTGCCAGCAGTGAAGAGACCAGGGGAGAGACCCAGTACTTC.

This chain uses TRBV10-2 with TRBJ1-2; the match to TRBD1 covers 10 bases. CDR3 length: 14 residues. Losses at the gene ends were 8 bases for V and 6 bases for J; bases not matched to a gene: 9. Looked up from germline, CDR1 is WSHSY and CDR2 is SAAADI. The CDR3 loop reads CASSPGQGTNGYTF. CDR3 in DNA: TGCGCCAGCTCCCCGGGACAGGGGACGAATGGCTACACCTTC.

The sample holds one count of this clone. The chain has TRBV7-9 and TRBJ2-3; TRBD2 aligns across 13 bases. Germline V gene lookup returns CDR1 SEHNR and CDR2 FQNEAQ (reference sequence). The CDR3 spans 18 residues. The V segment lost 4 bases and the J segment 1 base; nucleotides outside the gene matches: 8. As DNA, the CDR3 is TGTGCCAGCAGCTCAACCGGACTAGCGGGAGATGGCACAGATACGCAGTATTTT. This encodes CASSSTGLAGDGTDTQYF.

This clone was observed a few times. The V and J genes are TRBV19 and TRBJ2-5; 8 bases agree with TRBD2. After removal of 3 bases from V and 4 bases from J, the junction contained 10 bases not matched to a gene. The CDR3 consists of 16 residues. CDR1 and CDR2 from the germline V gene are LNHDA and SQIVND (reference sequence). CDR3 region: CASSIGGAGRVETQYF. The CDR3 DNA reads as TGTGCCAGTAGTATCGGGGGGGCAGGGAGGGTAGAGACCCAGTACTTC.

The CDR3 spells CASCNDPAGKEKLFF. The CDR3 bases are TGTGCCAGTTGCAATGACCCCGCGGGGAAAGAAAAACTGTTTTTT. V gene TRBV6-1 combines with J gene TRBJ1-4; no reliable D call. The CDR3 has 15 amino acids. Germline loops: CDR1 MNHNS, CDR2 SASEGT. The V and J ends lost 9 bases and 8 bases respectively, with 22 bases between them.

The chain carries TRBV2 and TRBJ1-2, with D uncertain. Germline CDR1 is SNHLY and CDR2 is FYNNEI. The V end lost 5 bases, the J end lost 6 bases, and 13 bases lay between the germline ends. The CDR3 extends over 13 amino acids. The chain's CDR3 is CASSRGPTDGYTF. DNA of the CDR3: TGTGCCAGCAGTAGAGGCCCAACGGATGGCTACACCTTC.

V gene TRBV7-9 combines with J gene TRBJ1-2; D is ambiguous. CDR1 and CDR2 (germline): SEHNR, FQNEAQ (reference sequence). The CDR3 is 17 residues long. The germline V and J ends were trimmed by 5 bases and 2 bases, with 21 bases remaining between them. CDR3 DNA: TGTGCCAGCAGCACAAGATCTTACCCTCCCTCCAACTATGGCTACACCTTC. Translation gives CASSTRSYPPSNYGYTF. Full variable domain (remainder filled in from reference TRBV7-9 and TRBJ1-2): DTGVSQNPRHKITKRGQNVTFRCDPISEHNRLYWYRQTLGQGPEFLTYFQNEAQLEKSRLLSDRFSAERPKGSFSTLEIQRTEQGDSAMYLCASSTRSYPPSNYGYTFGSGTRLTVV.

The CDR3 DNA follows: TGTGCCAGCCTCCGTCGTCAGGCGTACAATGAGCAGTTCTTC. It yields the protein CASLRRQAYNEQFF. The chain links TRBV28 to TRBJ2-1; D is ambiguous. V lost 8 bases and J 4 bases, leaving 15 bases between the germline ends. The CDR3 length is 14 residues. Germline V gene sequence: CDR1 MDHEN, CDR2 SYDVKM.

This clone has a handful of counts. Only one base separates this from a far larger clonotype, so it likely reflects a read error. V is TRBV7-9 and J is TRBJ1-5, with D possibly TRBD1 on 6 matching bases. The CDR3 is made up of 17 amino acids. Per germline, CDR1 SEHNR and CDR2 FQNEAQ (reference sequence). Here the CDR3 reads CSSSLGGTRVSNQPQHF. The CDR3, as DNA: TGTTCCAGCAGCTTAGGGGGGACAAGAGTTAGCAATCAGCCCCAGCATTTT. Full variable domain (missing parts from reference TRBV7-9 and TRBJ1-5): DTGVSQNPRHKITKRGQNVTFRCDPISEHNRLYWYRQTLGQGPEFLTYFQNEAQLEKSRLLSDRFSAERPKGSFSTLEIQRTEQGDSAMYLCSSSLGGTRVSNQPQHFGDGTRLSIL.

In this sample, this clone turned up a few times. The gene calls are TRBV7-2 and TRBJ1-5, with 11 positions matching TRBD1. The ends lost 4 bases at V and 2 bases at J; junction bases unmatched: 4. Per germline, CDR1 SGHTA and CDR2 FQGNSA. CDR3 length: 16 residues. Written as DNA, the CDR3 is TGTGCCAGCAGCTCCACGGGACAGGGGGGCAATCAGCCCCAGCATTTT. It translates to CASSSTGQGGNQPQHF. The entire variable domain, with the rest obtained from reference TRBV7-2 and TRBJ1-5, is as follows: GAGVSQSPSNKVTEKGKDVELRCDPISGHTALYWYRQSLGQGLEFLIYFQGNSAPDKSGLPSDRFSAERTGGSVSTLTIQRTQQEDSAVYLCASSSTGQGGNQPQHFGDGTRLSIL.

The chain is built from TRBV27 and TRBJ2-7, with 10 nucleotides matching TRBD1. The J segment lost 2 bases and the V segment lost 6 bases, leaving 7 bases of the junction unmatched. CDR1 is MNHEY and CDR2 is SMNVEV in the germline V gene (reference sequence). CDR3 size: 15 residues. The DNA of the CDR3 is TGTGCCAGCAGCTTCAGAGGACAGGGGGCCTACGAGCAGTACTTC. Residues: CASSFRGQGAYEQYF.

This chain joins TRBV15 and TRBJ2-1; 9 bases align to TRBD2. The trim removed 1 base at V and 0 bases at J, leaving 4 bases unmatched. Germline V lookup: CDR1 LNHNV, CDR2 YYDKDF (reference sequence). This CDR3 has 17 amino acids. The CDR3 nucleotides are TGTGCCACCAGCAGAGTACCAGCGGGAGGCTCCTACAATGAGCAGTTCTTC. Translating it yields CATSRVPAGGSYNEQFF. Complete variable domain (other parts from reference TRBV15 and TRBJ2-1): DAMVIQNPRYQVTQFGKPVTLSCSQTLNHNVMYWYQQKSSQAPKLLFHYYDKDFNNEADTPDNFQSRRPNTSFCFLDIRSPGLGDTAMYLCATSRVPAGGSYNEQFFGPGTRLTVL.

This chain joins TRBV5-1 and TRBJ1-4, with D possibly TRBD1 on 6 matching bases. Per the germline V gene, CDR1 is SGHRS and CDR2 is YFSETQ. The ends were cut back, 0 bases at V and 4 bases at J, with 22 bases in the middle. The CDR3 totals 19 residues. The CDR3 sequence: CASSLALGGITTNNEKLFF. The CDR3 nucleotides read TGCGCCAGCAGCTTGGCCCTTGGGGGCATTACAACTAATAATGAAAAACTGTTTTTT. Based on the CDR3 plus reference TRBV5-1 and TRBJ1-4, the full variable domain is KAGVTQTPRYLIKTRGQQVTLSCSPISGHRSVSWYQQTPGQGLQFLFEYFSETQRNKGNFPGRFSGRQFSNSRSEMNVSTLELGDSALYLCASSLALGGITTNNEKLFFGSGTQLSVL.

The chain combines TRBV6-5 with TRBJ2-7, with a possible D match to TRBD2 (5 bases). The CDR3 loop spans 13 amino acids. The V and J ends lost 7 bases and 3 bases respectively, with 13 bases between them. The germline gives CDR1 MNHEY, CDR2 SVGAGI. The CDR3 spells CASTTYEGYEQYF. CDR3 coding DNA: TGTGCCAGCACTACATACGAGGGCTACGAGCAGTACTTC.